This T cell receptor (beta chain) emerged from a study of technical replicates of blood from a handful of donors. The V segment lost 5 bases and the J segment 7 bases; nucleotides outside the gene matches: 21. CDR1 is SGHTA, CDR2 FQGTGA, per germline. The CDR3 consists of 19 residues. Repertoires were generated with immunoSEQ multiplex PCR, while TCRdb's copy carries only in-frame clones and drops some. The sample gives tens of thousands of clones, 80% to 95% of which show up once; around 0.3% is in the top ten. The receptor was isolated from a human donor in good health. The specimen sequenced was T cells isolated from PBMCs. This rearrangement joins TRBV7-3 to TRBJ2-1, with 9 bases identical to TRBD2. CDR3 sequence reads: CASSPQTLLAGALSNEQFF. CDR3 in DNA: TGTGCCAGCAGCCCTCAGACCCTATTAGCGGGGGCCCTTAGTAATGAGCAGTTCTTC.